The 24 T cell receptor beta chains presented below share a single source sample, sequenced in a study of blood T cells in healthy people across ages (dated by TCRdb to 2013 to 2016). Library method: 5' RACE. The data were produced on an Illumina HiSeq 2500. A second PCR of about 7 to 12 cycles was run with a J-beta primer mix and a sample-barcoded 5' primer. Clones were called with MiXCR by TCRdb after fastp trimmed the public reads at Q25, and only in-frame beta chains were retained. All rows with the same CDR3 protein become a single entry with the most common DNA and genes. The sample has 380,000 or so distinct CDR3 sequences on record, approximately 47% of them singletons. The ten biggest clones cover 45% to 60% of the sample. Sequencing used blood. The receptors derive from a man in his sixties in good health.

This rearrangement joins TRBV7-2 to TRBJ2-5, with 7 bases that match TRBD2. Germline lookup yields CDR1 SGHTA and CDR2 FQGNSA. After removal of 5 bases from V and 13 bases from J, the junction contained 19 bases not matched to a gene. The length of the CDR3 is 15 residues. The CDR3 reads CASSPDSGGSYERYF. In DNA form, the CDR3 reads TGTGCCAGCAGCCCCGACTCGGGGGGTTCCTACGAGCGGTACTTC.

V usage is TRBV20-1 and J usage is TRBJ1-1; D perhaps matches TRBD1 (6 bases). Deletions cut 1 base from V and 1 base from J, with 16 bases between. The CDR3 has 16 amino acids. The germline V gene encodes CDR1 DFQATT and CDR2 SNEGSKA (reference sequence). The CDR3 DNA reads TGCAGTGCTAGAGCCAACAGGGTAAAAGGGAACACTGAAGCTTTCTTT. Its translation is CSARANRVKGNTEAFF.

This clonotype was detected only a few times. The chain carries TRBV29-1 and TRBJ1-4; 11 bases are a match to TRBD1. With V trimmed by 7 bases and J by 6 bases, 4 bases remained unmatched. CDR3 size: 13 residues. Germline CDR1 and CDR2: SQVTM and ANQGSEA. The CDR3 reads CSGTGGIDEKLFF. CDR3 sequence (DNA): TGCAGCGGGACAGGGGGCATTGATGAAAAACTGTTTTTT.

The chain links TRBV20-1 to TRBJ2-7; D unclear. The V gene's germline CDR1 is DFQATT and CDR2 SNEGSKA (reference sequence). The CDR3 runs 14 residues. V was cut by 2 bases and J by 2 bases, with 13 bases left in between. The CDR3 loop reads CSARKGVAPYEQYF. For the CDR3, the DNA is TGCAGTGCTAGAAAGGGTGTAGCCCCCTACGAGCAGTACTTC.

The sample holds many counts of this clonotype. The rearrangement links TRBV30 to TRBJ2-7; D uncertain. V gave up 5 bases and J gave up 3 bases, with 8 bases separating them. The CDR3 is 11 amino acids. The germline V gene encodes CDR1 GTSNPN and CDR2 SVGIG (reference sequence). The CDR3 nucleotides read TGTGCCTGGGGACGGAACTACGAGCAGTACTTC. Protein sequence: CAWGRNYEQYF.

This clonotype was observed a handful of times. The chain links TRBV6-2 or TRBV6-3 to TRBJ2-7, with D possibly matching TRBD2 (6 bases). The CDR3 sequence is 13 residues long. V lost 8 bases and J 2 bases, leaving 13 bases between the germline ends. Germline V gene sequence: CDR1 MNHEY, CDR2 SVGEGT. CDR3 nucleotides: TGTGCCAGCGGAGGGATAAACCCCTACGAGCAGTACTTC. Its protein product is CASGGINPYEQYF.

This clonotype was recorded once. The chain has TRBV27 and TRBJ2-5, with D maybe TRBD1 (6 bases). There are 12 residues in the CDR3. CDR1 MNHEY and CDR2 SMNVEV come from the germline V gene (reference sequence). The V end lost 8 bases, the J end lost 11 bases, and 18 bases lay between the germline ends. The CDR3 DNA reads TGTGCCAGCTCGACAGGATTACGCGGGCAGTACTTC. It encodes CASSTGLRGQYF.

As regards this clonotype: One end of the junction is discordant with germline, which a read error may explain. The chain has TRBV6-1 and TRBJ1-2; D gene unclear. The CDR3 is 13 amino acids. Germline loops: CDR1 MNHNS, CDR2 SASEGT. CDR3 coding DNA: TGTACCAGCAGCGAGGAAGGTAGCTATGGCTACACCTTC. It encodes CTSSEEGSYGYTF.

V and J are TRBV3-1 and TRBJ2-7; tentatively, D is TRBD2 (6 bases). The CDR3 consists of 15 residues. CDR1 and CDR2 from the germline V gene are LGHDT and YNNKEL (reference sequence). V dropped 3 bases and J dropped 0 bases, with 12 bases sitting between them. CDR3 protein: CASSQDGRSSYEQYF. CDR3 nucleotides: TGTGCCAGCAGCCAGGATGGGAGGAGCTCCTACGAGCAGTACTTC.

V and J are TRBV7-2 and TRBJ1-2; TRBD1 matches at 10 bases. This CDR3 region has 15 residues. CDR1 and CDR2 (germline): SGHTA, FQGNSA. V trimming: 4 bases; J trimming: 4 bases; junction bases outside the gene matches: 6. This CDR3 reads CASSSGTGDSYGYTF. CDR3 nucleotide sequence: TGTGCCAGCAGCTCAGGGACAGGGGATTCCTATGGCTACACCTTC.

The chain is built from TRBV10-1 and TRBJ2-1; 13 positions match TRBD2. The V and J ends lost 2 bases and 10 bases, in that order; junction bases with no gene match: 8. This CDR3 has 16 amino acids. Germline V lookup: CDR1 WNHNN, CDR2 SYGVQD (reference sequence). CDR3 nucleotides: TGCGCCAGCAGTGAGGCACTAGCGGGGGGGATTGGGGAGCAGTTCTTC. Translating it yields CASSEALAGGIGEQFF.

In regard to this clonotype: At one end the junction does not follow the germline gene, possibly because of a read error. J is TRBJ2-5 and V is TRBV5-1, with 7 bases aligning to TRBD2. Per germline, CDR1 SGHRS and CDR2 YFSETQ. CDR3 length: 17 residues. The CDR3 DNA reads as TGCGCCAGCGGCTTGGGGGTTATTGCGGGAGCAGAGGAGACCCAGTACTTC. This encodes CASGLGVIAGAEETQYF.

This clonotype was seen repeatedly, ten times or more. The chain combines TRBV7-2 with TRBJ2-5; D perhaps matches TRBD2 (5 bases). Germline-derived CDR1 and CDR2 are SGHTA and FQGNSA. The CDR3 contains 14 residues. With 1 base removed from V and 3 bases from J, the gap between germline ends came to 9 bases. CDR3 nucleotide sequence: TGTGCCAGCAGCTTAGGCCCGAGGGAAGAGACCCAGTACTTC. It is translated as CASSLGPREETQYF.

The chain has TRBV19 and TRBJ2-5; 11 nucleotides line up with TRBD2. CDR1 and CDR2 (germline): LNHDA, SQIVND (reference sequence). The CDR3 has 18 amino acids. V was pared by 6 bases and J by 4 bases, with 16 bases of the junction left unmatched. The CDR3: CASSPLTSGSRIGETQYF. The CDR3 region has the DNA TGTGCCAGTAGCCCACTTACTAGCGGGAGTCGCATTGGAGAGACCCAGTACTTC.

In the case of this clonotype: At one of its ends the junction is not consistent with the germline gene, which may arise from a read error. The chain carries TRBV12-3 or TRBV12-4 and TRBJ2-5; D may be TRBD2 (6 bases). This CDR3 has 14 residues. The CDR3 DNA follows: TGTGTCAGCAGCCTCCCGGGGGTCGGGGAGACCCAGTACTTC. Translated, it gives CVSSLPGVGETQYF.

The V call is TRBV20-1, the J call TRBJ2-3, with D possibly TRBD1 on 5 matching bases. Germline values: CDR1 DFQATT, CDR2 SNEGSKA (reference sequence). Trimming left V 6 bases short and J 0 bases short, with 16 bases between. This CDR3 has 15 amino acids. CDR3: CSAPDSRQSTDTQYF. CDR3 sequence (DNA): TGCAGTGCCCCAGACAGTCGGCAGAGCACAGATACGCAGTATTTT.

The chain employs TRBV7-9 and TRBJ2-1; D not resolved. Trimming pared 5 bases from V and 4 bases from J, leaving 12 bases between. The length of the CDR3 is 14 residues. Germline-derived CDR1 and CDR2 are SEHNR and FQNEAQ (reference sequence). The CDR3 coding sequence is TGTGCCAGCAGCCCAAGCTTACGATACAATGAGCAGTTCTTC. Protein sequence: CASSPSLRYNEQFF.

The chain has TRBV20-1 and TRBJ1-5; 9 nucleotides match TRBD1. Looked up from germline, CDR1 is DFQATT and CDR2 is SNEGSKA (reference sequence). This CDR3 region has 14 residues. V was clipped by 6 bases and J by 3 bases; unmatched bases: 6. This CDR3 is CSARTGDPNQPQHF. In DNA, the CDR3 is TGCAGTGCCCGGACAGGGGACCCCAATCAGCCCCAGCATTTT.

The rearrangement joins TRBV10-3 to TRBJ2-7; TRBD1 matches 8 bases. Unmatched junction bases numbered 6, after V lost 2 bases and J lost 3 bases. This CDR3 contains 15 residues. Germline CDR1 is ENHRY and CDR2 is SYGVKD. This CDR3 is CAISEGGQAYYEQYF. CDR3 DNA sequence: TGTGCCATCAGTGAGGGGGGACAGGCTTACTACGAGCAGTACTTC.

V gene TRBV5-1 combines with J gene TRBJ2-7; TRBD2 matches at 8 bases. The germline V gene has CDR1 SGHRS and CDR2 YFSETQ. The CDR3 runs to 15 residues. The trim removed 4 bases at V and 7 bases at J, leaving 13 bases unmatched. Here the CDR3 reads CASSPGPAGGLEQYF. The CDR3 DNA reads TGCGCCAGCAGCCCGGGCCCCGCGGGGGGTTTAGAGCAGTACTTC. Complete variable domain (other parts from reference TRBV5-1 and TRBJ2-7): KAGVTQTPRYLIKTRGQQVTLSCSPISGHRSVSWYQQTPGQGLQFLFEYFSETQRNKGNFPGRFSGRQFSNSRSEMNVSTLELGDSALYLCASSPGPAGGLEQYFGPGTRLTVT.

The chain uses TRBV28 and TRBJ2-5; 7 nucleotides match TRBD2. Per germline, CDR1 MDHEN and CDR2 SYDVKM. The CDR3 is 15 amino acids. V lost 8 bases and J lost 11; bases outside the gene matches: 20. In DNA form, the CDR3 reads TGTGCCAGCCTTGAACGGGAGGTAGGGTACGATGAGCAGTACTTC. Amino acids: CASLEREVGYDEQYF.

The chain carries TRBV27 and TRBJ2-7; D possibly corresponds to TRBD1 (5 bases). V lost 3 bases to trimming and J lost 5 bases, with 17 bases between them. Per germline, CDR1 MNHEY and CDR2 SMNVEV (reference sequence). The CDR3 extends over 15 amino acids. CDR3 amino acids: CASSFRPLGAHEQYF. The CDR3 bases are TGTGCCAGCAGTTTTCGCCCATTAGGGGCCCACGAGCAGTACTTC.

This sequence joins TRBV28 and TRBJ2-1; possible D gene TRBD1, 6 bases. V was clipped by 6 bases and J by 8 bases, with 11 bases between them. CDR1 is MDHEN, CDR2 SYDVKM, per germline. The CDR3 has 12 residues. CDR3 protein: CASRLQGDEQFF. The CDR3 DNA reads as TGTGCCAGCAGACTACAGGGCGATGAGCAGTTCTTC.

The CDR3 bases are TGCGCCAGCAGGGATACCCGGGACAGGGGTTACGAGCAGTACTTC. Its translation: CASRDTRDRGYEQYF. The chain joins TRBV10-2 to TRBJ2-7, with 10 positions matching TRBD1. CDR1 and CDR2 from the germline V gene are WSHSY and SAAADI. V shed 6 bases and J 4 bases; nucleotides not matched to a gene: 9. The CDR3 is 15 residues long.